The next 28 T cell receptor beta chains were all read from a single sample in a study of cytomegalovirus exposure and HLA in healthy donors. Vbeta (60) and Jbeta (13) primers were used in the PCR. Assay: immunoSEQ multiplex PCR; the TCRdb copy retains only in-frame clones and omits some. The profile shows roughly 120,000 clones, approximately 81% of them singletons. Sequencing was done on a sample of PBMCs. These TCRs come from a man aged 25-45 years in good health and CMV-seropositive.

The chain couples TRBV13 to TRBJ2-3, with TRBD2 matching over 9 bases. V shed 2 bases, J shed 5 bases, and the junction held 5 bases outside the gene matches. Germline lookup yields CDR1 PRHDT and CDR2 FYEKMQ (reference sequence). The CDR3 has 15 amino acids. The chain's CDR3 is CASSLLAGGQDTQYF. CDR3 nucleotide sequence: TGTGCCAGCAGCTTATTGGCGGGGGGGCAAGATACGCAGTATTTT.

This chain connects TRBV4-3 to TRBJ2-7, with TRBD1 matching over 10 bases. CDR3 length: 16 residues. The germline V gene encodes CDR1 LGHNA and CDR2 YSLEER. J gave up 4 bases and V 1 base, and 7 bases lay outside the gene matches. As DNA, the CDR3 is TGCGCCAGCAGCCAAGGGGGACAGGGGCTCATATACGAGCAGTACTTC. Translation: CASSQGGQGLIYEQYF.

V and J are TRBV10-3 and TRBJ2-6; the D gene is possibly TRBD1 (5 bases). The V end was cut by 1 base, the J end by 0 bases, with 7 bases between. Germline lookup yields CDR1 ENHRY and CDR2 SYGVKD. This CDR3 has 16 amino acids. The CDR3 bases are TGTGCCATCAGTGAGTACAGGATCTCTGGGGCCAACGTCCTGACTTTC. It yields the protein CAISEYRISGANVLTF.

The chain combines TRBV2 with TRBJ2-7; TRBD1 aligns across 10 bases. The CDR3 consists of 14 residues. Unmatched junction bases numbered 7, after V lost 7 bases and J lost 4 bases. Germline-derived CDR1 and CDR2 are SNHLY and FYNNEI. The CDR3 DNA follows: TGTGCCAGCAAAGGACAGGGGGAGGCTTACGAGCAGTACTTC. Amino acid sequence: CASKGQGEAYEQYF.

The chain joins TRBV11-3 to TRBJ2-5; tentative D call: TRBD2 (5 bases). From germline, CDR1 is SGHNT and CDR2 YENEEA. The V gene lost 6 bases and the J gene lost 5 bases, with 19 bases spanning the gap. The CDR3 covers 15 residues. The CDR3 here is CASSRAAQGWETQYF. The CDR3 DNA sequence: TGTGCCAGCAGTCGAGCGGCCCAAGGATGGGAGACCCAGTACTTC.

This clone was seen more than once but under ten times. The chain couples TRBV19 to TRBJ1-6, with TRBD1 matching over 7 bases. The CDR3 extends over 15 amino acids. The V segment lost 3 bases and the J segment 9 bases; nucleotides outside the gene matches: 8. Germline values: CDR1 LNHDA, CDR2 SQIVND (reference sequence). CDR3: CASSIFAGGSSPLHF. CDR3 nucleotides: TGTGCCAGTAGTATTTTCGCAGGGGGTAGTTCACCCCTCCACTTT.

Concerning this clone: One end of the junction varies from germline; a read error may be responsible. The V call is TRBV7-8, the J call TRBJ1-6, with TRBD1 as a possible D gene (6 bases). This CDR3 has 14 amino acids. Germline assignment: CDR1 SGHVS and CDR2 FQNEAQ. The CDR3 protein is CVSSSGQRHSPLHF. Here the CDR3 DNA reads TGTGTCAGCAGCTCCGGACAGCGCCATTCACCCCTCCACTTT.

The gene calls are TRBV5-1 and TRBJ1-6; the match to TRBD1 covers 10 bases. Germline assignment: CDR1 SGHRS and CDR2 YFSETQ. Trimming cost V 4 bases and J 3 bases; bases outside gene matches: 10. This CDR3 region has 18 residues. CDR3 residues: CASSALRTGGNYNSPLHF. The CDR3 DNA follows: TGCGCCAGCAGCGCCCTTAGGACAGGGGGGAACTATAATTCACCCCTCCACTTT.

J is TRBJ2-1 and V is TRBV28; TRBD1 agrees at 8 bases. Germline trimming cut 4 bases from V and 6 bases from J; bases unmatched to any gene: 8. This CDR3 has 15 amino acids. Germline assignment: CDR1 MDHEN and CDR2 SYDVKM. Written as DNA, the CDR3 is TGTGCCAGCAGTTCGGGGACAGGTAGCCCCAATGAGCAGTTCTTC. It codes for CASSSGTGSPNEQFF.

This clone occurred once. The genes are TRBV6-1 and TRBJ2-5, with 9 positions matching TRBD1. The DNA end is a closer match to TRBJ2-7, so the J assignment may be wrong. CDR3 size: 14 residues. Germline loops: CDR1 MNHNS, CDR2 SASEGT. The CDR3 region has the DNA TGTGCCAGCAGCGTAACAGGGGGCGGCTACGAGCAGTACTTC. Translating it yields CASSVTGGGYEQYF.

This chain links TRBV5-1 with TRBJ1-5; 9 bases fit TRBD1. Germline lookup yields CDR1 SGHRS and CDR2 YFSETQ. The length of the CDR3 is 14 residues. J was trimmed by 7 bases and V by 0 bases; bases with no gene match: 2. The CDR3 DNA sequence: TGCGCCAGCAGCTTGGGACAGGGGGAACAGCCCCAGCATTTT. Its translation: CASSLGQGEQPQHF.

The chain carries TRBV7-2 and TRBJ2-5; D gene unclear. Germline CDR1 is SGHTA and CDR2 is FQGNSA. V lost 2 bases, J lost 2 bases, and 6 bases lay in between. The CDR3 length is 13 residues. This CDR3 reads CASSLWQQETQYF. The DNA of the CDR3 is TGTGCCAGCAGCTTATGGCAGCAAGAGACCCAGTACTTC.

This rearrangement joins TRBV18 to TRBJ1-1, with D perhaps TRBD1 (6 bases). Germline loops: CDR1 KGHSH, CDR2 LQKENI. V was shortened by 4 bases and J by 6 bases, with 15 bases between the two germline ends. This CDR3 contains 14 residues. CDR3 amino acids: CASSRDRFHAEAFF. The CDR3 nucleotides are TGTGCCAGCTCACGCGACAGGTTCCACGCTGAAGCTTTCTTT.

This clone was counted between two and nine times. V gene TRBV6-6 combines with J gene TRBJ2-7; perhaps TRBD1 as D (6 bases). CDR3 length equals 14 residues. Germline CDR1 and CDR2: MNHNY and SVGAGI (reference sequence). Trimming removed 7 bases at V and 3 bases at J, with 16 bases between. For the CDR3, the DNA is TGTGCCAGCAACCCGGGACACCCTTTCTACGAGCAGTACTTC. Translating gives CASNPGHPFYEQYF.

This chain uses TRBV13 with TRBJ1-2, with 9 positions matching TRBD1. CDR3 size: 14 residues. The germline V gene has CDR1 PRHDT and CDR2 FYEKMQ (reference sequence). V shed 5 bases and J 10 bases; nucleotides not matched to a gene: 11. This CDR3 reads CASSPEGTGPVYTF. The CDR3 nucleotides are TGTGCCAGCAGCCCCGAGGGGACAGGGCCTGTCTACACCTTC.

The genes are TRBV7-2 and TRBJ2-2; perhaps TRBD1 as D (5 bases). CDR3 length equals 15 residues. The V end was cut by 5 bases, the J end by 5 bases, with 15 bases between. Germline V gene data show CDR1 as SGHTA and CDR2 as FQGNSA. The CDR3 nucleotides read TGTGCCAGCAGCCTAGGTTCTCAGGGAACCGGGGAGCTGTTTTTT. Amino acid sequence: CASSLGSQGTGELFF.

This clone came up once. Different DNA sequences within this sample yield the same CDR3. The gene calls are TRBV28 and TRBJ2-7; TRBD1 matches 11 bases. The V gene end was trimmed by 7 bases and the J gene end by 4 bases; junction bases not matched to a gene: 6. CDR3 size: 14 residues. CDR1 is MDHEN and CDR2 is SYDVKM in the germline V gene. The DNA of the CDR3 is TGTGCCAGCACCTTAGGGACAGGGGGGTACGAGCAGTACTTC. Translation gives CASTLGTGGYEQYF.

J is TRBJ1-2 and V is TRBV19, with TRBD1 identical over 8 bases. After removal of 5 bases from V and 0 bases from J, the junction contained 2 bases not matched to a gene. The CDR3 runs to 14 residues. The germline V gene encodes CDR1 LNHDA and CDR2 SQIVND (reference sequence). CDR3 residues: CASSRQGSNYGYTF. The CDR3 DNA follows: TGTGCCAGTAGTCGACAGGGGTCTAACTATGGCTACACCTTC.

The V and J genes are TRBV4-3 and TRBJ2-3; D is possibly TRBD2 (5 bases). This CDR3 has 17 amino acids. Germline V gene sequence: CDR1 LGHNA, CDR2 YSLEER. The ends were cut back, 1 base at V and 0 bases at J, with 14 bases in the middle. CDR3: CASSQVQDSYSTDTQYF. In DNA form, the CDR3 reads TGCGCCAGCAGCCAAGTTCAGGACTCCTATAGCACAGATACGCAGTATTTT.

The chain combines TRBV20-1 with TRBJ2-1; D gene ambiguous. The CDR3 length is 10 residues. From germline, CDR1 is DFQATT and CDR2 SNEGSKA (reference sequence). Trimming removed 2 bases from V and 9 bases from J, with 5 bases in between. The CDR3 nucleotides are TGCAGTGCTAGATTTCGTGAGCAGTTCTTC. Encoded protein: CSARFREQFF.

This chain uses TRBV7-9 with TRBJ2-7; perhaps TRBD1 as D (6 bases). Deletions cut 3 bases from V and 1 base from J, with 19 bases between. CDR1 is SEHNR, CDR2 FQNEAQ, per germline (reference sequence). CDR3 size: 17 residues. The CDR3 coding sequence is TGTGCCAGCAGCTTTCCCCTCAGGGGAGTGAATTCCTACGAGCAGTACTTC. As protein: CASSFPLRGVNSYEQYF.

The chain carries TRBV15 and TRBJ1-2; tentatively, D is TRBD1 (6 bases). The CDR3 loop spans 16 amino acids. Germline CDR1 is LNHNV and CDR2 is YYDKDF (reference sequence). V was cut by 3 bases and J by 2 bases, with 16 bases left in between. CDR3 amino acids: CATSRRGAEVNYGYTF. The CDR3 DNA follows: TGTGCCACCAGCAGGCGGGGGGCAGAGGTCAACTATGGCTACACCTTC.

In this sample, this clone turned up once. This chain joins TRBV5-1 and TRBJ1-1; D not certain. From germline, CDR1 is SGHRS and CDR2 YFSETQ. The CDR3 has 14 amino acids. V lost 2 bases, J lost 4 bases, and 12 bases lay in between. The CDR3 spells CASSFGQAGTEAFF. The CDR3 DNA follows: TGCGCCAGCAGCTTTGGTCAGGCCGGCACTGAAGCTTTCTTT. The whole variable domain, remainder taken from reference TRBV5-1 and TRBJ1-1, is KAGVTQTPRYLIKTRGQQVTLSCSPISGHRSVSWYQQTPGQGLQFLFEYFSETQRNKGNFPGRFSGRQFSNSRSEMNVSTLELGDSALYLCASSFGQAGTEAFFGQGTRLTVV.

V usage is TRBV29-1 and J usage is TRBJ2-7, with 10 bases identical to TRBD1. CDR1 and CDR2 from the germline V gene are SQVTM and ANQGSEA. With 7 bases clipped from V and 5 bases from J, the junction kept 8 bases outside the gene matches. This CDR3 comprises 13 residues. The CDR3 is CSALGTGVNEQYF. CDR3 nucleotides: TGCAGCGCTTTGGGGACAGGGGTAAACGAGCAGTACTTC.

The CDR3 DNA reads as TGTGCCAGCAGCGTCCAGGAGAACACTGAAGCTTTCTTT. Residues: CASSVQENTEAFF. This chain joins TRBV11-3 and TRBJ1-1; D not certain. Deletions cut 5 bases from V and 1 base from J, with 8 bases between. Germline-derived CDR1 and CDR2 are SGHNT and YENEEA. There are 13 residues in the CDR3.

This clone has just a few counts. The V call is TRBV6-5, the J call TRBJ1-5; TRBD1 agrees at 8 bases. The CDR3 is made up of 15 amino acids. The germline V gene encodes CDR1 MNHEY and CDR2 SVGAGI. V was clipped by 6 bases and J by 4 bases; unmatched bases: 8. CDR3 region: CASSQGASGNQPQHF. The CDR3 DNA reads TGTGCCAGCAGCCAGGGGGCGAGCGGAAATCAGCCCCAGCATTTT.

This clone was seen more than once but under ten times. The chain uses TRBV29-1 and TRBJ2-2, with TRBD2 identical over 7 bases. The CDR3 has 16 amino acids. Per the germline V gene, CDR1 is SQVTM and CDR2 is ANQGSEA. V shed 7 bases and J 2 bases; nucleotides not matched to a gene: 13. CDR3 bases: TGCAGCGCCAAGGAGGTGGCTAGCGGAAACACCGGGGAGCTGTTTTTT. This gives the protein CSAKEVASGNTGELFF.

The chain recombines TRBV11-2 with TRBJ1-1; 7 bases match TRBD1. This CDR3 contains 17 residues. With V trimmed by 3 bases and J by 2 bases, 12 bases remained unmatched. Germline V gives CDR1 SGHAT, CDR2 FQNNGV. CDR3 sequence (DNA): TGTGCCAGCAGCTTCCGTCCGGGACAGCTAGATAACACTGAAGCTTTCTTT. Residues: CASSFRPGQLDNTEAFF.